These 10 T cell receptor beta chains were all obtained from the same sample, sequenced in a study of T-cell memory formation after mild COVID-19. TCRdb re-analysed the 5' RACE reads in MiXCR, keeping a single row per CDR3 protein. Of 410,000 or so distinct CDR3 sequences in the sample, about a quarter were seen once. Sequencing input: PBMCs or a T cell subset sorted from them (not recorded which). The receptors were gathered from an adult woman who had mild COVID-19 (a few samples of this study predate the infection). Cell type and time point are not known.

This chain connects TRBV7-3 to TRBJ2-2, with D maybe TRBD1 (6 bases). The CDR3 is 15 amino acids. V shed 3 bases and J shed 1 base, with 9 bases lying between them. CDR1 and CDR2 (germline): SGHTA, FQGTGA. The CDR3 bases are TGTGCCAGCAGCTTTTCAGGGGAGAACACCGGGGAGCTGTTTTTT. Translating gives CASSFSGENTGELFF.

This clonotype was detected many times. The chain uses TRBV20-1 and TRBJ2-1; 14 bases are shared with TRBD2. V lost 5 bases to trimming and J lost 7 bases; unmatched junction nucleotides: 7. This CDR3 has 15 amino acids. The germline V gene has CDR1 DFQATT and CDR2 SNEGSKA (reference sequence). This CDR3 is CSALRLAGGPNEQFF. CDR3 bases: TGCAGTGCTCTTAGACTAGCGGGAGGGCCAAATGAGCAGTTCTTC.

The CDR3 coding sequence is TGTGCCAGCAGCTACCAGGGGCACTACGAGCAGTACTTC. This encodes CASSYQGHYEQYF. This rearrangement joins TRBV5-6 to TRBJ2-7; D is possibly TRBD1 (6 bases). The CDR3 is 13 amino acids. The V gene's germline CDR1 is SGHDT and CDR2 YYEEEE. The V end lost 3 bases, the J end lost 3 bases, and 10 bases lay between the germline ends.

The V gene is TRBV7-2, the J gene TRBJ2-5; D may be TRBD2 (6 bases). Trimming stripped 5 bases from V and 4 bases from J, with 23 bases between. Germline lookup yields CDR1 SGHTA and CDR2 FQGNSA. The CDR3 spans 17 residues. The CDR3 is CASSPPGGRRSGETQYF. Here the CDR3 DNA reads TGTGCCAGCAGCCCCCCCGGGGGACGGAGGTCGGGAGAGACCCAGTACTTC.

This clonotype has only a few counts. The chain has TRBV27 and TRBJ2-3; 9 bases map to TRBD1. Trimming at V came to 5 bases and at J to 6 bases, leaving 12 bases not matched to a gene. This CDR3 comprises 16 residues. Germline CDR1 is MNHEY and CDR2 is SMNVEV (reference sequence). The CDR3 loop is CASSPETGGAADTQYF. The CDR3 bases are TGTGCCAGCAGTCCCGAAACAGGGGGCGCGGCGGATACGCAGTATTTT.

This clonotype was seen only a few times. This chain links TRBV11-1 with TRBJ2-7, with D perhaps given as TRBD1 or TRBD2 (5 bases each). CDR1 SGHAT and CDR2 FQDESV come from the germline V gene (reference sequence). V was cut by 5 bases and J by 1 base, with 15 bases left in between. The CDR3 runs 15 residues. CDR3 DNA: TGTGCCAGCAGCCCACACCCGAGGGGATCCTACGAGCAGTACTTC. It is translated as CASSPHPRGSYEQYF.

This clonotype was seen only a few times. The J gene is TRBJ2-1, the V gene TRBV12-3 or TRBV12-4; 7 bases are a match to TRBD2. This CDR3 spans 15 amino acids. V shed 3 bases and J 6 bases; nucleotides not matched to a gene: 8. CDR3 in amino acids: CASSLWRESSNEQFF. DNA of the CDR3: TGTGCCAGCAGTTTGTGGCGGGAGTCTAGCAATGAGCAGTTCTTC.

The chain joins TRBV6-1 to TRBJ1-2; D is undetermined. Per germline, CDR1 MNHNS and CDR2 SASEGT. The CDR3 extends over 14 amino acids. Trimming removed 4 bases from V and 8 bases from J, with 17 bases in between. The CDR3 nucleotides are TGTGCCAGCAGTGTCTCCGGGGTCCCTGGAGGCTACACCTTC. Amino acid sequence: CASSVSGVPGGYTF.

This clonotype has at least ten counts. The chain has TRBV27 and TRBJ1-2; no definite D call. The germline CDR1 and CDR2 sequences are MNHEY and SMNVEV (reference sequence). Trimming removed 6 bases at V and 2 bases at J, with 7 bases between. The CDR3 extends over 12 amino acids. The CDR3 sequence: CASRQGNYGYTF. Here the CDR3 DNA reads TGTGCCAGCAGACAAGGGAACTATGGCTACACCTTC.

The chain uses TRBV2 and TRBJ2-1, with TRBD1 matching 9 bases. CDR3 length: 15 residues. Trimming took 6 bases from V and 6 from J; bases not matched to a gene: 9. Per the germline V gene, CDR1 is SNHLY and CDR2 is FYNNEI. In nucleotides, the CDR3 is TGTGCCAGCAGGACGCCGGGACAGGGCTTCAATGAGCAGTTCTTC. This codes for CASRTPGQGFNEQFF.